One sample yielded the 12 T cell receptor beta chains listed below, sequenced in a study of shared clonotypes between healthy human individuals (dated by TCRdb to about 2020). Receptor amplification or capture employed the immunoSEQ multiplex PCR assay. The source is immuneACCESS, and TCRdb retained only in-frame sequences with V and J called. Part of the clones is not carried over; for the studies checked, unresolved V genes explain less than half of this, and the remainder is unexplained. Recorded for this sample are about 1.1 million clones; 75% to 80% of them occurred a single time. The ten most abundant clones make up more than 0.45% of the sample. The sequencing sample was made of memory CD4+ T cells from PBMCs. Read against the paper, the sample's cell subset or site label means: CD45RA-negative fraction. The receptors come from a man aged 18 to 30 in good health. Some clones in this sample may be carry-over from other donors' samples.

Here the CDR3 reads CASSPPPGVGQPQHF. The CDR3 coding sequence is TGTGCCAGCAGCCCTCCCCCAGGGGTAGGTCAGCCCCAGCATTTT. V is TRBV7-2 and J is TRBJ1-5; weak D call: TRBD1 (6 bases). Germline V gene lookup returns CDR1 SGHTA and CDR2 FQGNSA. V lost 5 bases to trimming and J lost 6 bases, with 17 bases between them. This CDR3 spans 15 amino acids.

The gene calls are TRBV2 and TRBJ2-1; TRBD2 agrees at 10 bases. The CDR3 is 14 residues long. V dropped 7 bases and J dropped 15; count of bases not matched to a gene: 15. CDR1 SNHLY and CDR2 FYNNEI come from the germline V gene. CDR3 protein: CASNDGLAASMRFF. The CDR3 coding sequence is TGTGCCAGCAATGATGGACTAGCGGCTTCAATGCGGTTCTTC.

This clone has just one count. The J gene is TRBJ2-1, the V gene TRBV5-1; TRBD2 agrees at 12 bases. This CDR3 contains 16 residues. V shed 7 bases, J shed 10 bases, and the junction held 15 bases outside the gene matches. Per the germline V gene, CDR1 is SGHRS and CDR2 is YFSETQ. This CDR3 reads CASSFKTSGSVGEQFF. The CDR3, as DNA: TGCGCCAGCTCTTTTAAGACTAGCGGGAGTGTTGGCGAGCAGTTCTTC.

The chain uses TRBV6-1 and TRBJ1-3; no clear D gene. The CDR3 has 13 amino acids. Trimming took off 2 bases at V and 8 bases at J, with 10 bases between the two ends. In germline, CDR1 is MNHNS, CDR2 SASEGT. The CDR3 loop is CASSERRPDTIYF. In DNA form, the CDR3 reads TGTGCCAGCAGTGAACGAAGACCCGACACCATATATTTT.

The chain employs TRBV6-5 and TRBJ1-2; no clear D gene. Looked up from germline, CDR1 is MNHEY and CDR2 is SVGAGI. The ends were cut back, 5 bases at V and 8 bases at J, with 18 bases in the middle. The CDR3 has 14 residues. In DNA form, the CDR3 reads TGTGCCAGCAGTCGACAACCATTGGCTCGAGGCTACACCTTC. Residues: CASSRQPLARGYTF.

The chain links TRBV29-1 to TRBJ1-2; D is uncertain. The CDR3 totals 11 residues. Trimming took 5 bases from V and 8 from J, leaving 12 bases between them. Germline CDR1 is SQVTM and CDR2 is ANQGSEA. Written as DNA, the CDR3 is TGCAGCGTTACTAGTGCCGGGGGCTACACCTTC. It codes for CSVTSAGGYTF.

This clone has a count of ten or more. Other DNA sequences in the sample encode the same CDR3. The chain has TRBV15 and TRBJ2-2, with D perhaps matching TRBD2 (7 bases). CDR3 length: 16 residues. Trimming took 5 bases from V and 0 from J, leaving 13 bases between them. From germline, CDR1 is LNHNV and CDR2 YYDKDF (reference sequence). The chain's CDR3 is CATSGRGGSNTGELFF. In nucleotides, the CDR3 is TGTGCCACCAGCGGTAGGGGGGGCTCGAACACCGGGGAGCTGTTTTTT.

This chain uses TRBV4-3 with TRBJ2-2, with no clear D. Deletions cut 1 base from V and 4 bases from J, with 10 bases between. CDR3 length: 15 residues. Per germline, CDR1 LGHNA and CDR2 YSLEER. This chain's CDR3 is CASSQVASGTGELFF. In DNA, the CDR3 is TGCGCCAGCAGCCAAGTCGCGAGTGGCACCGGGGAGCTGTTTTTT.

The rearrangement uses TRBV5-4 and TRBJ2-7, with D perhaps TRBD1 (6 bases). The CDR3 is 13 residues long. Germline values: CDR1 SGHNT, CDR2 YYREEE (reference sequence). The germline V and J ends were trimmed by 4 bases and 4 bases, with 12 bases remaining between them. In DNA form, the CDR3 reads TGTGCCAGCAGCCCAGGACAGCGGTACGAGCAGTACTTC. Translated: CASSPGQRYEQYF.

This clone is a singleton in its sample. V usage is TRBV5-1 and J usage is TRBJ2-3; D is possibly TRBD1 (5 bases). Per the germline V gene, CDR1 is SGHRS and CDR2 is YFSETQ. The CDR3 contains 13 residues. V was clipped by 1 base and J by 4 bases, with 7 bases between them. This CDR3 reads CASSLSGPDTQYF. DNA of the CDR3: TGCGCCAGCAGCTTGTCAGGGCCAGATACGCAGTATTTT. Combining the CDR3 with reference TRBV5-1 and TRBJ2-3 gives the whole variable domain KAGVTQTPRYLIKTRGQQVTLSCSPISGHRSVSWYQQTPGQGLQFLFEYFSETQRNKGNFPGRFSGRQFSNSRSEMNVSTLELGDSALYLCASSLSGPDTQYFGPGTRLTVL.

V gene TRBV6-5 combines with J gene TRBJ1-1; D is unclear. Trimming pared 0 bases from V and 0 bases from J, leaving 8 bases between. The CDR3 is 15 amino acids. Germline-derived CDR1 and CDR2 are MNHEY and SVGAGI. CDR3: CASSYSSPLNTEAFF. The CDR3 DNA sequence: TGTGCCAGCAGTTACTCGTCGCCCCTGAACACTGAAGCTTTCTTT.

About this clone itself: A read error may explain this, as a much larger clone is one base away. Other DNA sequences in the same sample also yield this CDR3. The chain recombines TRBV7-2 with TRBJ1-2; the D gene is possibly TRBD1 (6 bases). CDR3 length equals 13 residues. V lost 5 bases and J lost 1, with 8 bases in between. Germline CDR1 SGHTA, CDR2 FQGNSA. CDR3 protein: CASSPDSNYGYTF. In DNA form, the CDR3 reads TGTGCCAGCAGCCCGGACAGTAACTATGGCTACACCTTC.